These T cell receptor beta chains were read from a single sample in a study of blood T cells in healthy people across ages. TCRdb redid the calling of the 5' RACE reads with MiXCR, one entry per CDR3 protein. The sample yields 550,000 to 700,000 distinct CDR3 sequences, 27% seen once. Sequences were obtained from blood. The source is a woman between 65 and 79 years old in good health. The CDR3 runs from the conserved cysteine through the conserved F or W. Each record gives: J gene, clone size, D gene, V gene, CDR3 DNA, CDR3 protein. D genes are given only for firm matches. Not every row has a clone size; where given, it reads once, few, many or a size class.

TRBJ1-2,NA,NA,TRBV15,TGTGCCACCAGCAGAGGGGGGGAGGGCTACACCTTC,CATSRGGEGYTF
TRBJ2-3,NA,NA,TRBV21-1,TGTGCCAGCAGCCTCCCGACTAGCGGGAGCACAGATACGCAGTATTTT,CASSLPTSGSTDTQYF
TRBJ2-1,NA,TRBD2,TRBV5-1,TGCGCCAGCAGCTTGTGGGGGACTAGCGGCAACAATGAGCAGTTCTTC,CASSLWGTSGNNEQFF
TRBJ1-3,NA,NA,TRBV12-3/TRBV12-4,TGTGCCAGCAGTTTGGGGGAAACTGGAAACACCATATATTTT,CASSLGETGNTIYF
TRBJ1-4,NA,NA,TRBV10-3,TGTGCCACGGCCCGGGGGAAAGGGGCTAATGAAAAACTGTTTTTT,CATARGKGANEKLFF
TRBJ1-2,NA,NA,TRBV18,TGTGCCAGCTCACCACCCGGACAGACCTATGGCTACACCTTC,CASSPPGQTYGYTF
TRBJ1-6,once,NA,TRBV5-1,TGCGCCAGCAGCTCCGGGGATTCACCCCTCCACTTT,CASSSGDSPLHF
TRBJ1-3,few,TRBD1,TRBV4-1,TGCGCCAGCAGTGGACAGGCCCCGGGAGGAAACACCATATATTTT,CASSGQAPGGNTIYF
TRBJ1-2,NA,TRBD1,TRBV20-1,TGCAGTGCAGAAGATAGGACAGGGAGGTTAAAAGGCTACACCTTC,CSAEDRTGRLKGYTF
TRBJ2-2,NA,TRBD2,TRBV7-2,TGTGCCAGCAGCTCCCAGACTAGCGGGGCCGGGGAGCTGTTTTTT,CASSSQTSGAGELFF
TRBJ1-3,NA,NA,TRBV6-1,TGTGCCAGCAGTGAAATTGGGGCGCGCTCTGGAAACACCATATATTTT,CASSEIGARSGNTIYF
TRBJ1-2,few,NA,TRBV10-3,TGTGCCATCAGCGCGGGACGTGCGAGCGGCTACACCTTC,CAISAGRASGYTF
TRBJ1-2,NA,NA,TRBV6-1,TGTGCCAGCACCGTGGGCCACGAGGGCTACACCTTC,CASTVGHEGYTF
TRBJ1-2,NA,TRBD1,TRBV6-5,TGTGCCAGCAGGGAACACAGGGGCTACTATGGCTACACCTTC,CASREHRGYYGYTF
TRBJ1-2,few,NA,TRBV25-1,TGTGCCAGCAGTCTCCCGGGGGGATATGGCTACACCTTC,CASSLPGGYGYTF
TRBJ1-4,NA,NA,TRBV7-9,TGTGCCAGCAGCTTTCCGGGGCCAAAACTGTTTTTT,CASSFPGPKLFF
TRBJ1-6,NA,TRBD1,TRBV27,TGTGCCAGCAGTCAGGGGGAGAATTCACCCCTCCACTTT,CASSQGENSPLHF
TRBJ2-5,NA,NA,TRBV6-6,TGTGCCAGCTCAGATAGCGGAAGTTGGAATGAGCAGTACTTC,CASSDSGSWNEQYF
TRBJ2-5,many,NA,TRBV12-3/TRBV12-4,TGTGCCAGCAGTTTAGAAGGTCTACCCGAGAGAGGGCAGTACTTC,CASSLEGLPERGQYF
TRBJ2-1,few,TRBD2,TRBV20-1,TGCAGTGCTAGAGGTTCCGAGCGGGGGAATGAGCAGTTCTTC,CSARGSERGNEQFF
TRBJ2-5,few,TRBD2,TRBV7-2,TGTGCCAGCAGCCCAGGGCGGGGGACTAGCGGGGGGGCGGAGACCCAGTACTTC,CASSPGRGTSGGAETQYF
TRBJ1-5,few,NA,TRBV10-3,TGTGCCAACCGGGACCGGCTTGATCAGCCCCAGCATTTT,CANRDRLDQPQHF
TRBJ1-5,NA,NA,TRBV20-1,TGCAGTGTCGTGGGGGGCAATCAGCCCCAGCATTTT,CSVVGGNQPQHF
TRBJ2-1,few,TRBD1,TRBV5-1,TGCGCCAGCAGCTTGGCCCCGACAGGGATTAATGAGCAGTTCTTC,CASSLAPTGINEQFF
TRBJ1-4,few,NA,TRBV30,TGTGCCTGGAGTCCAACCGTTAATGGAAAACTGTTTTTT,CAWSPTVNGKLFF
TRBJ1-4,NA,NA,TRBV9,TGTGCCAGCAGCGTAGGGGCAGGGCCGTCGCGAGAAAAACTGTTTTTT,CASSVGAGPSREKLFF
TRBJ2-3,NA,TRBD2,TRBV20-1,TGCAGTGCTAGGACTAGCCCCTCGGCAGATACGCAGTATTTT,CSARTSPSADTQYF
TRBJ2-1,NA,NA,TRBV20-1,TGCAGTGCTCCCACGGGACCTATAGCCAATGAGCAGTTCTTC,CSAPTGPIANEQFF
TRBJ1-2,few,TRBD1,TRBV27,TGTGCCAGCAGCGGCCGGGACAGGGGACGCTATGGCTACACCTTC,CASSGRDRGRYGYTF
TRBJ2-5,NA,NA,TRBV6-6,TGTGCCAGCAAAGTAGGAGGGGGAGCGGAGACCCAGTACTTC,CASKVGGGAETQYF
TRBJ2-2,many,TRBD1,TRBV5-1,TGCGCCAGCAGCGTGGGGACAGGTGGCACCGGGGAGCTGTTTTTT,CASSVGTGGTGELFF
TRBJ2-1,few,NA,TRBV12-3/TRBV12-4,TGTGCCAGCAGCTCCGGACCGGGGGTCACCTACAATGAGCAGTTCTTC,CASSSGPGVTYNEQFF
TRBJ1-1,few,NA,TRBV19,TGTGCCAGTAGATCCGTGGGGCGGAACACTGAAGCTTTCTTT,CASRSVGRNTEAFF
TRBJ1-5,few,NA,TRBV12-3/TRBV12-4,TGTGCCAGCAGATGGGGGGGGCTGGGCAATCAGCCCCAGCATTTT,CASRWGGLGNQPQHF
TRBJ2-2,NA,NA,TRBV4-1,TGCGCCAGCAGCCAATGGGAGAGCTTCACCGGGGAGCTGTTTTTT,CASSQWESFTGELFF
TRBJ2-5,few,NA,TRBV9,TGTGCCAGCAGCGTAGTAGAGATTGGAGAGACCCAGTACTTC,CASSVVEIGETQYF
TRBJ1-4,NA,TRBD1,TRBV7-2,TGTGCCAGCAGCTTAGGGGTTTCAGGGGGGGAAAAACTGTTTTTT,CASSLGVSGGEKLFF
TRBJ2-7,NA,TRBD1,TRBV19,TGTGCCAGTAGTATTTTCGGGACAGCACCGACCTACGAGCAGTACTTC,CASSIFGTAPTYEQYF
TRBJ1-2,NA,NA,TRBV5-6,TGTGCCAGCAGCTTTTCCAGGGCAAGCTATGGCTACACCTTC,CASSFSRASYGYTF
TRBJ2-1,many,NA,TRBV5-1,TGCGCCAGCGCGGGGCACAATGAGCAGTTCTTC,CASAGHNEQFF
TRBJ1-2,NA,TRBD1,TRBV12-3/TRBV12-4,TGTGCCAGCAGCCCTCAGGGGGAGATTTATGGCTACACCTTC,CASSPQGEIYGYTF
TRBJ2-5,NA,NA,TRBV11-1,TGTACCAGCAGAACCGGGGCCTGGGAGACCCAGTACTTC,CTSRTGAWETQYF